A single sample gave rise to the 20 T cell receptor beta chains below, sequenced in a study of blood T cell repertoires in COVID-19. The repertoire was sequenced with immunoSEQ multiplex PCR; TCRdb's copy has only in-frame clones and lacks some. The sample lists roughly 260,000 clones, 88% occurring once. Source material: peripheral blood. These receptors all come from a man aged 55 to 69 who had recovered from COVID-19.

The chain combines TRBV6-7 with TRBJ1-4, with D unclear. TRBV6-7 belongs to the ORF category, with a function that is uncertain. The CDR3 sequence is 17 residues long. Trimming left V 5 bases short and J 0 bases short, with 16 bases between. The DNA of the CDR3 is TGTGCCAGCAGTCCTTGGGAGACCGAGGCAACTAATGAAAAACTGTTTTTT. The encoded protein is CASSPWETEATNEKLFF.

This clone was found once. The V gene is TRBV2, the J gene TRBJ1-3; 7 bases are shared with TRBD1. Trimming removed 5 bases from V and 1 base from J; junction bases left unmatched: 2. The CDR3 has 14 residues. CDR1 and CDR2 (germline): SNHLY, FYNNEI. As DNA, the CDR3 is TGTGCCAGCAGTCAGACAGGGTCTGGAAACACCATATATTTT. Its translation is CASSQTGSGNTIYF.

The chain joins TRBV7-9 to TRBJ2-3; TRBD1 might be the D (6 bases). Germline assignment: CDR1 SEHNR and CDR2 FQNEAQ (reference sequence). The CDR3 spans 14 residues. With 5 bases removed from V and 5 bases from J, the gap between germline ends came to 14 bases. The CDR3: CASSTRTGIDTQYF. DNA of the CDR3: TGTGCCAGCAGCACCCGAACAGGGATAGATACGCAGTATTTT.

V and J are TRBV6-5 and TRBJ1-1; 9 nucleotides line up with TRBD1. CDR3 length: 14 amino acids. The V gene end was trimmed by 6 bases and the J gene end by 5 bases; junction bases not matched to a gene: 7. The germline V gene encodes CDR1 MNHEY and CDR2 SVGAGI. The CDR3 nucleotides are TGTGCCAGCAGGGGGGGACAGGGAAGGACTGAAGCTTTCTTT. Residues: CASRGGQGRTEAFF.

The chain employs TRBV27 and TRBJ1-2; the match to TRBD1 covers 8 bases. J lost 4 bases, V lost 2 bases, and 9 bases had no gene match. The CDR3 totals 16 residues. From germline, CDR1 is MNHEY and CDR2 SMNVEV (reference sequence). The DNA of the CDR3 is TGTGCCAGCAGTTTAGGGGGACAGGTGACAGTCTATGGCTACACCTTC. Its protein is CASSLGGQVTVYGYTF.

This chain links TRBV28 with TRBJ2-1; TRBD1 aligns across 9 bases. Germline CDR1 reads MDHEN; CDR2 reads SYDVKM. The CDR3 spans 14 residues. Trimming at V came to 3 bases and at J to 5 bases, leaving 2 bases not matched to a gene. The CDR3, as DNA: TGTGCCAGCAGTTTCACAGGGGGCAACAATGAGCAGTTCTTC. Translated, it gives CASSFTGGNNEQFF.

This chain joins TRBV30 and TRBJ2-7, with D possibly being TRBD1 (6 bases). The CDR3 has 12 amino acids. The V gene lost 3 bases and the J gene lost 2 bases, with 8 bases spanning the gap. Germline CDR1 and CDR2: GTSNPN and SVGIG (reference sequence). The CDR3 nucleotides read TGTGCCTGGAGAACAGGGCCCTACGAGCAGTACTTC. Protein product: CAWRTGPYEQYF.

The chain joins TRBV12-3 or TRBV12-4 to TRBJ1-4; possibly TRBD1 for D (5 bases). The CDR3 has 13 residues. V dropped 6 bases and J dropped 9 bases, with 14 bases sitting between them. The CDR3 sequence: CASRRQTAKKLFF. The CDR3, as DNA: TGTGCCAGCAGGCGACAGACAGCGAAAAAACTGTTTTTT.

The chain joins TRBV19 to TRBJ2-2, with a tentative D call TRBD1 (6 bases). CDR1 and CDR2 (germline): LNHDA, SQIVND (reference sequence). This CDR3 is 14 amino acids long. V lost 4 bases and J 5 bases, leaving 11 bases between the germline ends. The CDR3 DNA is TGTGCCAGTAGTACACACAGGGAAACCGGGGAGCTGTTTTTT. The encoded protein is CASSTHRETGELFF.

The V call is TRBV7-2, the J call TRBJ2-2; D is perhaps TRBD2 (7 bases). The CDR3 has 16 amino acids. V lost 4 bases and J lost 2, with 14 bases in between. Germline V gives CDR1 SGHTA, CDR2 FQGNSA. CDR3 in amino acids: CASSSTRGLNTGELFF. In nucleotides, the CDR3 is TGTGCCAGCAGCTCAACGCGGGGGCTTAACACCGGGGAGCTGTTTTTT.

This chain uses TRBV7-8 with TRBJ2-5, with 13 bases identical to TRBD2. The V segment lost 5 bases and the J segment 5 bases; nucleotides outside the gene matches: 5. Germline V gene sequence: CDR1 SGHVS, CDR2 FQNEAQ. This CDR3 comprises 15 residues. This chain's CDR3 is CASSPRTSGGETQYF. In DNA, the CDR3 is TGTGCCAGCAGCCCGAGGACTAGCGGGGGCGAGACCCAGTACTTC.

The table lists this clone with a count of one. The gene calls are TRBV9 and TRBJ1-4; 9 bases fit TRBD1. The CDR3 is 15 amino acids. Per germline, CDR1 SGDLS and CDR2 YYNGEE. The V gene end was trimmed by 4 bases and the J gene end by 7 bases; junction bases not matched to a gene: 8. The CDR3 coding sequence is TGTGCCAGCAGCCCCCGGACAGGGGTTGGTGAAAAACTGTTTTTT. Amino acid sequence: CASSPRTGVGEKLFF.

The genes are TRBV9 and TRBJ2-7, with 9 bases aligning to TRBD1. The trim removed 5 bases at V and 2 bases at J, leaving 5 bases unmatched. The germline V gene encodes CDR1 SGDLS and CDR2 YYNGEE. The CDR3 covers 14 residues. The CDR3 here is CASSETGGPYEQYF. The CDR3 DNA reads TGTGCCAGCAGTGAGACAGGGGGTCCCTACGAGCAGTACTTC.

The chain has TRBV7-6 and TRBJ2-7; TRBD1 is a possible D gene (6 bases). Between the trimmed V and J ends, which lost 5 bases and 6 bases, there was a span of 17 bases. The CDR3 has 14 amino acids. In germline, CDR1 is SGHVS, CDR2 FNYEAQ. CDR3 in amino acids: CASSPIGGPGEQYF. The CDR3 nucleotides read TGTGCCAGCAGCCCGATAGGGGGTCCGGGCGAGCAGTACTTC. Supplemented by reference TRBV7-6 and TRBJ2-7, the full variable domain reads GAGVSQSPRYKVTKRGQDVALRCDPISGHVSLYWYRQALGQGPEFLTYFNYEAQQDKSGLPNDRFSAERPEGSISTLTIQRTEQRDSAMYRCASSPIGGPGEQYFGPGTRLTVT.

The chain joins TRBV27 to TRBJ2-1; D gene uncertain. The CDR3 is made up of 11 amino acids. With 6 bases removed from V and 6 bases from J, the gap between germline ends came to 6 bases. The V gene's germline CDR1 is MNHEY and CDR2 SMNVEV (reference sequence). The CDR3 region is CASRRGNEQFF. The CDR3 DNA sequence: TGTGCCAGCAGAAGAGGCAATGAGCAGTTCTTC.

The CDR3: CASSSGQGRGELFF. CDR3 nucleotide sequence: TGTGCCAGCAGCTCTGGACAGGGACGCGGGGAGCTGTTTTTT. The rearrangement links TRBV9 to TRBJ2-2; 8 bases are a match to TRBD1. This CDR3 comprises 14 residues. The trim removed 4 bases at V and 7 bases at J, leaving 6 bases unmatched. Germline V gene lookup returns CDR1 SGDLS and CDR2 YYNGEE. Using reference TRBV9 and TRBJ2-2 for the parts outside the CDR3, the full variable domain is DSGVTQTPKHLITATGQRVTLRCSPRSGDLSVYWYQQSLDQGLQFLIQYYNGEERAKGNILERFSAQQFPDLHSELNLSSLELGDSALYFCASSSGQGRGELFFGEGSRLTVL.

The CDR3 nucleotides read TGCGCCAGCAGCGCGGGGCTGGGCGCCTACGAGCAGTACTTC. Amino acid sequence: CASSAGLGAYEQYF. The chain uses TRBV10-2 and TRBJ2-7; weak D call: TRBD2 (6 bases). From germline, CDR1 is WSHSY and CDR2 SAAADI. V lost 6 bases and J 2 bases, leaving 14 bases between the germline ends. CDR3 size: 14 residues.

This sequence joins TRBV19 and TRBJ2-5; TRBD1 might be the D (5 bases). Germline V gene sequence: CDR1 LNHDA, CDR2 SQIVND (reference sequence). The CDR3 has 14 amino acids. With 6 bases removed from V and 3 bases from J, the gap between germline ends came to 14 bases. CDR3 nucleotides: TGTGCCAGTAGAGGGGATAGACGTAAAGAGACCCAGTACTTC. This codes for CASRGDRRKETQYF.

The chain combines TRBV6-5 with TRBJ1-5; TRBD1 might be the D (5 bases). Trimming pared 3 bases from V and 7 bases from J, leaving 16 bases between. This CDR3 contains 15 residues. Germline lookup yields CDR1 MNHEY and CDR2 SVGAGI. CDR3 coding DNA: TGTGCCAGCAGTTATTTGGGGGATGGGGGGCAGCCCCAGCATTTT. Its translation: CASSYLGDGGQPQHF.

The CDR3 DNA is TGCGCCAGCAGCCAAGAGCAGGGCGGGAACACTGAAGCTTTCTTT. This gives the protein CASSQEQGGNTEAFF. The chain joins TRBV4-1 to TRBJ1-1; perhaps TRBD1 as D (5 bases). CDR1 and CDR2 (germline): MGHRA, YSYEKL. This CDR3 has 15 residues. V gave up 0 bases and J gave up 1 base, with 9 bases separating them.